A single sample gave rise to the 14 T cell receptor beta chains below, sequenced in a study of T cell responses to AZD1222 COVID-19 vaccine (dated by TCRdb to about 2021). Receptors were amplified or captured by the immunoSEQ multiplex PCR assay. What TCRdb holds here is the immuneACCESS table cut down to in-frame rearrangements. Part of the clones is not present; checked against another copy, under half of the missing clones reflect an unresolved V gene, and the others are unexplained. In this sample the table shows 90,000 to 120,000 clones, about 87% of which occur a single time. More than 8% of the sample goes to the ten largest clones. Explained via the paper, the time point label denotes: baseline before first vaccination. Material: peripheral blood, obtained on day 0 of AZD1222 vaccination. The receptors were sampled from an adult in good health.

This chain connects TRBV19 to TRBJ2-4, with D unresolved. Between the trimmed V and J ends, which lost 4 bases and 0 bases, there was a span of 10 bases. Germline V gene lookup returns CDR1 LNHDA and CDR2 SQIVND (reference sequence). CDR3 size: 15 residues. This chain's CDR3 is CASSNDGIAKNIQYF. Written as DNA, the CDR3 is TGTGCCAGTAGTAACGATGGTATAGCCAAAAACATTCAGTACTTC.

V gene TRBV19 combines with J gene TRBJ1-5; tentatively, D is TRBD1 (6 bases). The germline V and J ends were trimmed by 3 bases and 2 bases, with 11 bases remaining between them. This CDR3 is built from 15 residues. Germline-derived CDR1 and CDR2 are LNHDA and SQIVND (reference sequence). The CDR3 DNA sequence: TGTGCCAGTAGTATCGACAGGTGGCGCAATCAGCCCCAGCATTTT. It specifies CASSIDRWRNQPQHF.

This chain connects TRBV5-1 to TRBJ2-1; TRBD2 aligns across 7 bases. Germline V CDR1 and CDR2: SGHRS, YFSETQ. This CDR3 region has 19 residues. The junction had 26 bases not matched to a gene; V was cut back by 4 bases and J by 10 bases. The CDR3 coding sequence is TGCGCCAGCAGCCCCTCAGGTAGGCTAGCGGAGGGGCAAAGAGGGGAGCAGTTCTTC. Translating gives CASSPSGRLAEGQRGEQFF.

The V gene is TRBV3-1 (or the pseudogene TRBV3-2), the J gene TRBJ2-7; 10 positions agree with TRBD2. V trimming: 2 bases; J trimming: 3 bases; junction bases outside the gene matches: 13. Germline assignment: CDR1 LGHDT and CDR2 YNNKEL (reference sequence). The CDR3 loop spans 18 amino acids. CDR3 loop: CASSQRPLSSGGGYEQYF. CDR3 in DNA: TGTGCCAGCAGCCAACGCCCCCTGTCCAGCGGGGGGGGCTACGAGCAGTACTTC.

The CDR3 DNA sequence: TGTGCCAGCAGTTACGACTTGACAGGGAACTATGGCTACACCTTC. Protein sequence: CASSYDLTGNYGYTF. The chain recombines TRBV6-5 with TRBJ1-2; 7 bases align to TRBD1. The germline gives CDR1 MNHEY, CDR2 SVGAGI. Trimming removed 2 bases from V and 2 bases from J; junction bases left unmatched: 5. The CDR3 length is 15 residues.

The CDR3 nucleotides are TGTGCCAGCAGCTTGGGACAGGGAGATCAGCCCCAGCATTTT. This gives the protein CASSLGQGDQPQHF. The V gene is TRBV6-5, the J gene TRBJ1-5, with 9 positions matching TRBD1. V lost 6 bases to trimming and J lost 5 bases; unmatched junction nucleotides: 5. CDR1 is MNHEY and CDR2 is SVGAGI in the germline V gene. This CDR3 is built from 14 residues.

The chain recombines TRBV7-9 with TRBJ1-1; a weak D match, TRBD1 (5 bases). Looked up from germline, CDR1 is SEHNR and CDR2 is FQNEAQ (reference sequence). The CDR3 length is 16 residues. Trimming took 5 bases from V and 0 from J, leaving 16 bases between them. CDR3 coding DNA: TGTGCCAGCAGCCAAGATCCGGGACGGATGAACACTGAAGCTTTCTTT. Amino acids: CASSQDPGRMNTEAFF.

The gene calls are TRBV28 and TRBJ1-1; D possibly corresponds to TRBD1 (6 bases). CDR1 is MDHEN and CDR2 is SYDVKM in the germline V gene. The V end lost 2 bases, the J end lost 4 bases, and 11 bases lay between the germline ends. The CDR3 runs 14 residues. For the CDR3, the DNA is TGTGCCAGCAGTTTAGAGGGCAGGGGCACTGAAGCTTTCTTT. Translated, it gives CASSLEGRGTEAFF.

This clone came up a few times. This chain uses TRBV19 with TRBJ1-3, with TRBD1 matching 7 bases. V trimming: 3 bases; J trimming: 3 bases; junction bases outside the gene matches: 8. Germline assignment: CDR1 LNHDA and CDR2 SQIVND (reference sequence). The CDR3 is 16 amino acids. The CDR3 is CASSIKGGVFGNTIYF. CDR3 sequence (DNA): TGTGCCAGTAGTATCAAAGGGGGCGTCTTTGGAAACACCATATATTTT.

V and J are TRBV9 and TRBJ2-7; 8 bases agree with TRBD1. This CDR3 has 15 amino acids. The J segment lost 4 bases and the V segment lost 1 base, leaving 7 bases of the junction unmatched. Germline V gene lookup returns CDR1 SGDLS and CDR2 YYNGEE. The CDR3, as DNA: TGTGCCAGCAGCGTATCAGGGGGCTTTGAGTACGAGCAGTACTTC. Its translation: CASSVSGGFEYEQYF.

V usage is TRBV10-2 and J usage is TRBJ2-3; the D is unclear. V shed 3 bases and J shed 7 bases, with 8 bases lying between them. Germline CDR1 and CDR2: WSHSY and SAAADI. There are 12 residues in the CDR3. As DNA, the CDR3 is TGCGCCAGCAGTGACAGGCTTCATACGCAGTATTTT. Protein: CASSDRLHTQYF.

The genes are TRBV6-5 and TRBJ1-3, with D uncertain. Germline-derived CDR1 and CDR2 are MNHEY and SVGAGI. This CDR3 spans 13 amino acids. V was trimmed by 6 bases and J by 1 base, leaving 7 bases between them. This chain's CDR3 is CASSPTSGNTIYF. As DNA, the CDR3 is TGTGCCAGCAGCCCCACATCTGGAAACACCATATATTTT.

The V call is TRBV2, the J call TRBJ1-2; possibly TRBD1 for D (5 bases). Per germline, CDR1 SNHLY and CDR2 FYNNEI. V was trimmed by 8 bases and J by 8 bases, leaving 21 bases between them. This CDR3 comprises 14 residues. As DNA, the CDR3 is TGTGCCAGCGGGGTCGCCCAACAACGGGGCGGCTACACCTTC. It yields the protein CASGVAQQRGGYTF.

This rearrangement joins TRBV4-2 to TRBJ2-3, with a possible D match to TRBD2 (7 bases). The germline V gene encodes CDR1 LGHNA and CDR2 YNFKEQ. The length of the CDR3 is 16 residues. Trimming cost V 1 base and J 4 bases, with 15 bases left between them. The CDR3 DNA follows: TGTGCCAGCAGCCAAGGGGGGGGCGGCGCCCCAGATACGCAGTATTTT. As protein: CASSQGGGGAPDTQYF.